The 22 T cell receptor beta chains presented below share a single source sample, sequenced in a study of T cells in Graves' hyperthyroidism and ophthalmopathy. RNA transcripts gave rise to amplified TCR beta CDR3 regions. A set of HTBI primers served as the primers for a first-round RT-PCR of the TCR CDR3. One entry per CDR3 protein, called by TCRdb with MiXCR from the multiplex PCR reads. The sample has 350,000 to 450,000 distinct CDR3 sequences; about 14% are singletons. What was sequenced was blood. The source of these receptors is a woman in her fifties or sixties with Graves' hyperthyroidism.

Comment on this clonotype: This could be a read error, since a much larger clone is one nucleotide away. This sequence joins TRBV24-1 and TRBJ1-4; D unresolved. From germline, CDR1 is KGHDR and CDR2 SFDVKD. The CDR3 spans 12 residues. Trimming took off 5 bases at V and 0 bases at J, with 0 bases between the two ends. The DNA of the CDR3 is TGTGCCACCAGTGCAACTAATGAAAAACTGTTTTTT. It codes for CATSATNEKLFF.

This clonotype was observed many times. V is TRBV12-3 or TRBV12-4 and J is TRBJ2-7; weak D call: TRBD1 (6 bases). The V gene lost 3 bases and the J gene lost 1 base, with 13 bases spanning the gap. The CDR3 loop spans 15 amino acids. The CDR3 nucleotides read TGTGCCAGCAGTTTTGGACAGATGTATTCCTACGAGCAGTACTTC. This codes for CASSFGQMYSYEQYF.

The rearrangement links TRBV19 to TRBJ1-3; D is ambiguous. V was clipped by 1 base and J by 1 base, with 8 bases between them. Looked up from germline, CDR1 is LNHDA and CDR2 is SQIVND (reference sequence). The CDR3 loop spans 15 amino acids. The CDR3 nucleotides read TGTGCCAGTAGTATAGGGACGAGGTCTGGAAACACCATATATTTT. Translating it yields CASSIGTRSGNTIYF.

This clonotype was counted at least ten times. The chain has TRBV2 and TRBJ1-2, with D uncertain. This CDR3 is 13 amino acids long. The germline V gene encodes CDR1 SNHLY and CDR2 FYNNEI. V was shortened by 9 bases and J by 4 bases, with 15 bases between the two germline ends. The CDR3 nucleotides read TGTGCCAGTAGCGCACCGTCTGGCTATGGCTACACCTTC. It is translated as CASSAPSGYGYTF.

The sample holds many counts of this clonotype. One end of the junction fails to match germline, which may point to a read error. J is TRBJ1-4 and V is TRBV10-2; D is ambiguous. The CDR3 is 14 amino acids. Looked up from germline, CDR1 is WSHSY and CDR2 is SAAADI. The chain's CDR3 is CASSEGPTNEKLFF. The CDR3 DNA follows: TGTGCCAGCAGCGAGGGCCCAACTAATGAAAAACTGTTTTTT.

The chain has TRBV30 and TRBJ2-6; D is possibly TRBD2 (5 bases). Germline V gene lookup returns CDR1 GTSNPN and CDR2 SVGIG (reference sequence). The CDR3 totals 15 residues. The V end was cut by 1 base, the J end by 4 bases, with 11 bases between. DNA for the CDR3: TGTGCCTGGAGTGCCGGCGGAGGCGGGGCCAACGTCCTGACTTTC. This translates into CAWSAGGGGANVLTF.

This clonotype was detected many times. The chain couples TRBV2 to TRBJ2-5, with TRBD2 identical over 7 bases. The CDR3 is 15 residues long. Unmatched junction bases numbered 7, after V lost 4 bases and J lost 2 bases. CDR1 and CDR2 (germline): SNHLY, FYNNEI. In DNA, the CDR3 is TGTGCCAGCAGTGTCCCCACCGGGGGGCAAGAGACCCAGTACTTC. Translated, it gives CASSVPTGGQETQYF.

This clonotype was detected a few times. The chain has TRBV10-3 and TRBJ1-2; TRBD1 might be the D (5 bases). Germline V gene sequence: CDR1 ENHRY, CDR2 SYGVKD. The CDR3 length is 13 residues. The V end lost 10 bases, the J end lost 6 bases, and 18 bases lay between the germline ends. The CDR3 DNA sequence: TGTGCCACATTAGGGGAGGTCTCGAATGGCTACACCTTC. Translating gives CATLGEVSNGYTF.

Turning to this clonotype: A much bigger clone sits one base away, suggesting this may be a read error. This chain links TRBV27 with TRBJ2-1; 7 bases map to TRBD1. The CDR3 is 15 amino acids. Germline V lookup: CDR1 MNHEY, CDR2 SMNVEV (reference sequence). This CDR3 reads CASSASGTAPNEQLF. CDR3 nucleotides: TGTGCCAGCAGTGCCTCCGGGACAGCTCCAAATGAGCAGCTCTTC.

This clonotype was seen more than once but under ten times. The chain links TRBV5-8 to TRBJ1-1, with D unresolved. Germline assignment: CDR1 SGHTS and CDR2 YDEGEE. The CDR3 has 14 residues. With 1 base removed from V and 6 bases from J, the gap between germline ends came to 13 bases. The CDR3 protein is CASSLNDRAPEAFF. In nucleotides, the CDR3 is TGTGCCAGCAGCTTGAACGACCGAGCCCCTGAAGCTTTCTTT.

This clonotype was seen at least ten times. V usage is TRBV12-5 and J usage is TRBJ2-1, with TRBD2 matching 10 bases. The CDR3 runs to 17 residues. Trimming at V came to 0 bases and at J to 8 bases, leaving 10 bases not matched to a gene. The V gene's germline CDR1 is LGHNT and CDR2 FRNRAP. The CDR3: CASGLVIGSGRSHEQFF. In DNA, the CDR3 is TGTGCTAGTGGTTTGGTAATCGGTAGCGGGAGGTCCCATGAGCAGTTCTTC.

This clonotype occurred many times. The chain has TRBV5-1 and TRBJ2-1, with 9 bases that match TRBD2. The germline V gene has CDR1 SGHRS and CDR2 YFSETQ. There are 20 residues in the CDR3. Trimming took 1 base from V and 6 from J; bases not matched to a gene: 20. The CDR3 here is CASSLKAVRGRAGWGNEQFF. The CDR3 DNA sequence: TGCGCCAGCAGCTTGAAGGCGGTGCGCGGGAGGGCCGGTTGGGGCAATGAGCAGTTCTTC. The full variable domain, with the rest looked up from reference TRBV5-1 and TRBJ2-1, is KAGVTQTPRYLIKTRGQQVTLSCSPISGHRSVSWYQQTPGQGLQFLFEYFSETQRNKGNFPGRFSGRQFSNSRSEMNVSTLELGDSALYLCASSLKAVRGRAGWGNEQFFGPGTRLTVL.

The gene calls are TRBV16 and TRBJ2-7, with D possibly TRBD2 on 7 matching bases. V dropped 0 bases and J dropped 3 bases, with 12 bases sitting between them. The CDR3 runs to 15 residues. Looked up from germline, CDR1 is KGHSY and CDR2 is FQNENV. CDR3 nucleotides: TGTGCCAGCAGCCAATCGGGCGGGGGCGGCTACGAGCAGTACTTC. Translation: CASSQSGGGGYEQYF.

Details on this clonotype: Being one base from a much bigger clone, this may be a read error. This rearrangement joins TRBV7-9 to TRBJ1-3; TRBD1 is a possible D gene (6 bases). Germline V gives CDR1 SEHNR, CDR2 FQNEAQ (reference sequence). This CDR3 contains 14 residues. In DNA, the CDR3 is TGTGCCAGCAGCCGCGGGACACCCGGAAACACCACATATTTT. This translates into CASSRGTPGNTTYF.

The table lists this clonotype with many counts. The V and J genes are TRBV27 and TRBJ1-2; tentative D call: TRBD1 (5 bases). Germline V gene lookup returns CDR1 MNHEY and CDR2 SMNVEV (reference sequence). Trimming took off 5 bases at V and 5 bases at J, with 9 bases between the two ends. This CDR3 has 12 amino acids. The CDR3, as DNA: TGTGCCAGCAGTCCTTCAGGGTATGGCTACACCTTC. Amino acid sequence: CASSPSGYGYTF.

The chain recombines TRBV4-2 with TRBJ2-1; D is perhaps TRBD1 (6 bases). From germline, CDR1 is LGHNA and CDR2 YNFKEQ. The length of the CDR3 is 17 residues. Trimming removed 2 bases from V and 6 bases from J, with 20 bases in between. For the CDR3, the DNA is TGTGCCAGCAGCCAAACCCTAAGGCCGGGACAAATCAATGAGCAGTTCTTC. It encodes CASSQTLRPGQINEQFF.

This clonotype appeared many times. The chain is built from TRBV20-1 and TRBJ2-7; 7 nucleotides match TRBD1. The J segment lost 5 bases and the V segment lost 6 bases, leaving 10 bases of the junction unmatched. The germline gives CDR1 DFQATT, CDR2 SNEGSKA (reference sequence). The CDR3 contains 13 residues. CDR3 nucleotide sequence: TGCAGTGCATCCGGGACAGTCGGGGACGAGCAGTACTTC. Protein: CSASGTVGDEQYF.

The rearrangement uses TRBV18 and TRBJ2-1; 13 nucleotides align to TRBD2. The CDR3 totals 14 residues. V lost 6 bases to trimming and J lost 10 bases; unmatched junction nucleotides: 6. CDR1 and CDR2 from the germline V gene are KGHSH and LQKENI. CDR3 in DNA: TGTGCCAGCTCCATCACTAGCGGGAGGGCGGAGCAGTTCTTC. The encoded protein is CASSITSGRAEQFF.

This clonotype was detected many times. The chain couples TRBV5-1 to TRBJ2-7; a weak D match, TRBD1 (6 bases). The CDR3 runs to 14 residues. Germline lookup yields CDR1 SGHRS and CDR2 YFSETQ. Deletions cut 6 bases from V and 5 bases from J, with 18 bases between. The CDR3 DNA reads TGCGCCAGCACCTCCGTCCCCAAGGGGGACGAGCAGTACTTC. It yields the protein CASTSVPKGDEQYF.

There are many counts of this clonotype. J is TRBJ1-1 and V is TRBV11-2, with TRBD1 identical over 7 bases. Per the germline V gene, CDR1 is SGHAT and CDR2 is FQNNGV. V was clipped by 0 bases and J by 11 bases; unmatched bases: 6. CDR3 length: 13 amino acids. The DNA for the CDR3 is TGTGCCAGCAGCTTAGATCGGGACAGCTTCGCTTTCTTT. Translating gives CASSLDRDSFAFF.

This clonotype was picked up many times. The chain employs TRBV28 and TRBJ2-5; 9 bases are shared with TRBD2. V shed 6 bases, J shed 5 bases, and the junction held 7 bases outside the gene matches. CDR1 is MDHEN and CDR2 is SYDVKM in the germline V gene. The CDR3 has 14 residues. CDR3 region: CASSKRGTSETQYF. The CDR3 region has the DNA TGTGCCAGCAGCAAAAGGGGGACTAGCGAGACCCAGTACTTC.

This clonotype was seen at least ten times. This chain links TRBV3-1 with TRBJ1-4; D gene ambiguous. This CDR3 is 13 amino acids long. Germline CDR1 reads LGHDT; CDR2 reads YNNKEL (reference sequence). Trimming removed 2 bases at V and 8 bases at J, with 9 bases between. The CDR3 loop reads CASSQIMLEKLFF. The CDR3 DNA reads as TGTGCCAGCAGCCAAATAATGCTAGAAAAACTGTTTTTT.